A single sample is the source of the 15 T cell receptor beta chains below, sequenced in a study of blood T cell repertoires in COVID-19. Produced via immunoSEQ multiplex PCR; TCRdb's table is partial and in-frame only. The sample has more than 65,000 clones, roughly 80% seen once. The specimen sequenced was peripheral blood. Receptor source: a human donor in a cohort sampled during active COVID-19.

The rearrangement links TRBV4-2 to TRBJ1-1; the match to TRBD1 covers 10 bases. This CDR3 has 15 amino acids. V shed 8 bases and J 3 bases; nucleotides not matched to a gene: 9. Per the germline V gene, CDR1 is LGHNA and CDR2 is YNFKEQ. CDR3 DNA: TGTGCCAGCCGGGGTCAGGACAGGGGGGACACTGAAGCTTTCTTT. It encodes CASRGQDRGDTEAFF.

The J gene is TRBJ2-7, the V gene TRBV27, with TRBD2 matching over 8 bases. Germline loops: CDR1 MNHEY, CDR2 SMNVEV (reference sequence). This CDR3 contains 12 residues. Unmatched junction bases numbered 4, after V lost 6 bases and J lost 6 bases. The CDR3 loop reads CASSPTSAEQYF. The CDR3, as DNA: TGTGCCAGCAGCCCGACTAGCGCCGAGCAGTACTTC.

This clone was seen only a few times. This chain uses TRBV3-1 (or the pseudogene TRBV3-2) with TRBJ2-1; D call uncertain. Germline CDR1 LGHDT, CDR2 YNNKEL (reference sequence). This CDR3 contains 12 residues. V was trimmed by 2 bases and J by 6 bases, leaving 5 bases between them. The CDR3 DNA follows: TGTGCCAGCAGCCAACGCGGCAATGAGCAGTTCTTC. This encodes CASSQRGNEQFF.

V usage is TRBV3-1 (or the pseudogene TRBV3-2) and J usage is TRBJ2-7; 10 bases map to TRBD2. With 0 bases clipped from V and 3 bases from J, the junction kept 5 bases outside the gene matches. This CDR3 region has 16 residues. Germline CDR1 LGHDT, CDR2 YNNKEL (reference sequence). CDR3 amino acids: CASSQDPSGSFYEQYF. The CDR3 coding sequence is TGTGCCAGCAGCCAAGACCCTAGCGGGAGTTTCTACGAGCAGTACTTC.

The CDR3 sequence: CASSVQGWYGNQPQHF. The CDR3 DNA reads TGTGCCAGTAGTGTCCAGGGTTGGTATGGCAATCAGCCCCAGCATTTT. The V and J genes are TRBV19 and TRBJ1-5, with a weak D call TRBD1 (5 bases). V gave up 5 bases and J gave up 2 bases, with 16 bases separating them. This CDR3 is 16 amino acids long. Germline V lookup: CDR1 LNHDA, CDR2 SQIVND (reference sequence).

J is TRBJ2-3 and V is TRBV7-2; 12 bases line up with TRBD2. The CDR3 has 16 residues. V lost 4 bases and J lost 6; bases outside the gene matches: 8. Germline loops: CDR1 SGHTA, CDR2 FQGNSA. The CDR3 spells CASSSQLAGGSDTQYF. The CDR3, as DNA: TGTGCCAGCAGCTCCCAACTAGCGGGAGGATCGGATACGCAGTATTTT.

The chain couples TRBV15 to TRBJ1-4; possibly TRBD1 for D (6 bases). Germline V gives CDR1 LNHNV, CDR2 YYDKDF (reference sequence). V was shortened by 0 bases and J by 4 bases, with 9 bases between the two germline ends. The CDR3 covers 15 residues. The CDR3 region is CATSRDGGHNEKLFF. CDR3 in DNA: TGTGCCACCAGCAGAGACGGGGGGCATAATGAAAAACTGTTTTTT. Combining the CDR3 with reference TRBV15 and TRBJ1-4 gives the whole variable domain DAMVIQNPRYQVTQFGKPVTLSCSQTLNHNVMYWYQQKSSQAPKLLFHYYDKDFNNEADTPDNFQSRRPNTSFCFLDIRSPGLGDTAMYLCATSRDGGHNEKLFFGSGTQLSVL.

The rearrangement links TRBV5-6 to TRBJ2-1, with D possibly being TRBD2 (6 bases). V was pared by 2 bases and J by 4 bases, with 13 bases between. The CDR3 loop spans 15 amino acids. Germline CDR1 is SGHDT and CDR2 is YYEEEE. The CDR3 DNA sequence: TGTGCCAGCAGCTTTCTCCGCCGGGGGTACAATGAGCAGTTCTTC. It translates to CASSFLRRGYNEQFF.

For the CDR3, the DNA is TGTGCCAGCAGCTTGTTCGGGTTCGGTGAAAAACTGTTTTTT. This gives the protein CASSLFGFGEKLFF. J is TRBJ1-4 and V is TRBV5-6; D gene ambiguous. The CDR3 is made up of 14 amino acids. Trimming shortened V by 1 base and J by 7 bases, and 11 bases separated the two germline ends. Germline CDR1 reads SGHDT; CDR2 reads YYEEEE. The full variable domain, with the rest looked up from reference TRBV5-6 and TRBJ1-4, is DAGVTQSPTHLIKTRGQQVTLRCSPKSGHDTVSWYQQALGQGPQFIFQYYEEEERQRGNFPDRFSGHQFPNYSSELNVNALLLGDSALYLCASSLFGFGEKLFFGSGTQLSVL.

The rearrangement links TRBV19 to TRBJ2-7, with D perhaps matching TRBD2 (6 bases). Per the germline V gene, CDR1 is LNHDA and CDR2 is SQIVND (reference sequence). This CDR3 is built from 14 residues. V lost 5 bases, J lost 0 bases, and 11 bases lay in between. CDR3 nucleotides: TGTGCCAGTAGTTCTTGGGGGGACTCCTACGAGCAGTACTTC. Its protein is CASSSWGDSYEQYF.

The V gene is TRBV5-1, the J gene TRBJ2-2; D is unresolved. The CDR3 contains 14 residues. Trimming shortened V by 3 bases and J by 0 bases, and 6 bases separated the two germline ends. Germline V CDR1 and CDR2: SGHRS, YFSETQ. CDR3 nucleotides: TGCGCCAGCAGCTCCACACCGAACACCGGGGAGCTGTTTTTT. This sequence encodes CASSSTPNTGELFF.

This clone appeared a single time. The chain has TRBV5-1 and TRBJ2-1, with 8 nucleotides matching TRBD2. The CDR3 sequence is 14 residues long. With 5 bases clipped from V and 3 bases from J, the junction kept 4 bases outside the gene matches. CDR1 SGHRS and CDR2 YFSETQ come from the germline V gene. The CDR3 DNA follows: TGCGCCAGCAGTTCCGGGACTAGCTACAATGAGCAGTTCTTC. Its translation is CASSSGTSYNEQFF.

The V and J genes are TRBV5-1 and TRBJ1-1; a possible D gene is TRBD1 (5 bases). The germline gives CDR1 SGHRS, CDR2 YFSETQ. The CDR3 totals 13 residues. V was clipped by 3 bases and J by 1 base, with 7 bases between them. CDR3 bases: TGCGCCAGCAGCTCGCAGGGGAACACTGAAGCTTTCTTT. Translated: CASSSQGNTEAFF.

The CDR3 DNA reads TGTGCCAGCAGTTTAGGAGGACAGGCCTGGTATACGCAGTATTTT. It specifies CASSLGGQAWYTQYF. The V call is TRBV27, the J call TRBJ2-3; 7 positions match TRBD1. V trimming: 2 bases; J trimming: 7 bases; junction bases outside the gene matches: 9. The germline gives CDR1 MNHEY, CDR2 SMNVEV (reference sequence). This CDR3 is built from 15 residues.

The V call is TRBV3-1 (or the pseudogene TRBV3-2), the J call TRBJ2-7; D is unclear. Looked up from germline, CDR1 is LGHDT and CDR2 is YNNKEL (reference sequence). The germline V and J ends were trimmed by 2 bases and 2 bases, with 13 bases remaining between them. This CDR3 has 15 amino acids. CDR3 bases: TGTGCCAGCAGCCAAAACACCATCATCACCTACGAGCAGTACTTC. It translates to CASSQNTIITYEQYF.